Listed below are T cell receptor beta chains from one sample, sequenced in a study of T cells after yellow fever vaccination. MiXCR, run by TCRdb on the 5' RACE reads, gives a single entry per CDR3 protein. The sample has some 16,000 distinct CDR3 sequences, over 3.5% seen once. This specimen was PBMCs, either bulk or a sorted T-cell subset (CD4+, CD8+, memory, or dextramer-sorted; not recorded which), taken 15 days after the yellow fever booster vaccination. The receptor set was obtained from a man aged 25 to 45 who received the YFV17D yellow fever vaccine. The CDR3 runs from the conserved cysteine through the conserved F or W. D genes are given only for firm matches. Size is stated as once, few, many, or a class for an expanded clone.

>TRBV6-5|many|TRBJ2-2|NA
TGTGCCAGCAGTTACTCGGCGGGGACCCTAGCGAACACCGGGGAGCTGTTTTTT
CASSYSAGTLANTGELFF
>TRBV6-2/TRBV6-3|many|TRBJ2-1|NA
TGTGCCAGCAGTTACATGGAGGATGAGCAGTTCTTC
CASSYMEDEQFF
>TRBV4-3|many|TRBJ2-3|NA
TGCGCCAGCAGCCAAGATGGGGGCCCTTCGGCGCAGTATTTT
CASSQDGGPSAQYF
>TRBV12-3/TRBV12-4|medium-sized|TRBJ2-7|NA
TGTGCCAGCAGTGATGGCGGCGACGAGCAGTACTTC
CASSDGGDEQYF
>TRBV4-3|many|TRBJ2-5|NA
TGCGCCAGCAGCCAAGCAGGACAGATATTAGAGACCCAGTACTTC
CASSQAGQILETQYF
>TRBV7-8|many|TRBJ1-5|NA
TGTGCCAGCAGCTCCCGGGACAATTGGCAGCCCCAGCATTTT
CASSSRDNWQPQHF
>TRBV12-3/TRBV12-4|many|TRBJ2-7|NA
TGTGCCAGCAGTCCCCCGGGCTACGAGCAGTACTTC
CASSPPGYEQYF
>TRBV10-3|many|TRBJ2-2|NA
TGTGCCATCCGAGTCGAGGGCACCGGGGAGCTGTTTTTT
CAIRVEGTGELFF
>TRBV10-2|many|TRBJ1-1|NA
TGCGCCAGCAGTCCGCCGGGGGTGAACACTGAAGCTTTCTTT
CASSPPGVNTEAFF
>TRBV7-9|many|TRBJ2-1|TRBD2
TGTGCCAGCAGCACGGAGGGACTAGCGGACTACAATGAGCAGTTCTTC
CASSTEGLADYNEQFF
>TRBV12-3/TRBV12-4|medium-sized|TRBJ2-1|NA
TGTGCCAGCAGGCTAGGTTTAGAGGAGCAGTTCTTC
CASRLGLEEQFF
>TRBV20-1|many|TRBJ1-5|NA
TGCAGTGGCCGGGGCGGATATAGCAATCAGCCCCAGCATTTT
CSGRGGYSNQPQHF
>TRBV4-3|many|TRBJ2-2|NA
TGCGCCAGCAGCCAAGAACGGCACACCGGGGAGCTGTTTTTT
CASSQERHTGELFF
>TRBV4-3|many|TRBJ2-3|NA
TGCGCCAGCAGCTTCGACTCCTCGGGTACGCAGTATTTT
CASSFDSSGTQYF
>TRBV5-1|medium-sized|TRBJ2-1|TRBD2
TGCGCCAGCAGCTTGGGCCTAACTAGCGGGATTTACAATGAGCAGTTCTTC
CASSLGLTSGIYNEQFF
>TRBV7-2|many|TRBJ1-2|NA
TGTGCCAGCAGCTCAAGGGGGGCGGGGCAGGGAGGGTCTCGCTACACCTTC
CASSSRGAGQGGSRYTF
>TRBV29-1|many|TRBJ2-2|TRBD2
TGCAGCGTCGAGAGCACTAGCGGAGCGAACACCGGGGAGCTGTTTTTT
CSVESTSGANTGELFF
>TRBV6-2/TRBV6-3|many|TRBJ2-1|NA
TGTGCCAGCAGTTACTCCACAGTGACTACGGGAACCAACTACAATGAGCAGTTCTTC
CASSYSTVTTGTNYNEQFF
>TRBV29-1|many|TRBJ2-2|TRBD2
TGCAGCGGTCAGACTAGCGGGCCGAACACCGGGGAGCTGTTTTTT
CSGQTSGPNTGELFF
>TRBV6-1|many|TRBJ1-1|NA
TGTGCCAGCAGTGAGCAGGGTCAGGGCGCTGAAGCTTTCTTT
CASSEQGQGAEAFF
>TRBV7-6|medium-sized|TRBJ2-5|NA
TGTGCCAGCAGCTTAGACCCAGGGTCCTCCGAGACCCAGTACTTC
CASSLDPGSSETQYF
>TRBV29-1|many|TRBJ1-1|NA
TGCAGCGTTGAGATCAGGGCCACTGAAGCTTTCTTT
CSVEIRATEAFF
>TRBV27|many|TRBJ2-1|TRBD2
TGTGCCAGCAGTTTATATGCGGGAGGTGCTCACAATGAGCAGTTCTTC
CASSLYAGGAHNEQFF
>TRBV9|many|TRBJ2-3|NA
TGTGCCAGCAGCGTAGAGGTCCCCCGTCCCGGCACAGATACGCAGTATTTT
CASSVEVPRPGTDTQYF